This TCR beta chain was identified during a study of T-cell reconstitution after alpha-beta-depleted transplantation in children. Researchers prepared the TCRbeta library using unique molecular identifiers, the study reports. TCRdb reanalysed the PCR reads using MiXCR and keeps one entry per CDR3 protein. The data show around 120,000 distinct CDR3 sequences, with under 30% seen just once and roughly a tenth held by the top ten. The CDR3 covers 17 residues. Germline CDR1 and CDR2: SGDLS and YYNGEE. The germline V and J ends were trimmed by 3 bases and 0 bases, with 17 bases remaining between them. The receptor comes from a male patient between 2 and 15 years old who had a stem cell transplant for chronic granulomatous disease, so the T cells may come from the graft donor. The chain has TRBV9 and TRBJ2-3, with D perhaps TRBD1 (6 bases). Sequenced material: PBMCs, mostly from graft donor cells, taken 180 days after TCRalphabeta/CD19-depleted stem cell transplant. The CDR3 coding sequence is TGTGCCAGCAGCGGGCCAAGAATGGGGGCTAGCACAGATACGCAGTATTTT. It encodes CASSGPRMGASTDTQYF. The full variable domain, rest sourced from reference TRBV9 and TRBJ2-3, is DSGVTQTPKHLITATGQRVTLRCSPRSGDLSVYWYQQSLDQGLQFLIQYYNGEERAKGNILERFSAQQFPDLHSELNLSSLELGDSALYFCASSGPRMGASTDTQYFGPGTRLTVL.